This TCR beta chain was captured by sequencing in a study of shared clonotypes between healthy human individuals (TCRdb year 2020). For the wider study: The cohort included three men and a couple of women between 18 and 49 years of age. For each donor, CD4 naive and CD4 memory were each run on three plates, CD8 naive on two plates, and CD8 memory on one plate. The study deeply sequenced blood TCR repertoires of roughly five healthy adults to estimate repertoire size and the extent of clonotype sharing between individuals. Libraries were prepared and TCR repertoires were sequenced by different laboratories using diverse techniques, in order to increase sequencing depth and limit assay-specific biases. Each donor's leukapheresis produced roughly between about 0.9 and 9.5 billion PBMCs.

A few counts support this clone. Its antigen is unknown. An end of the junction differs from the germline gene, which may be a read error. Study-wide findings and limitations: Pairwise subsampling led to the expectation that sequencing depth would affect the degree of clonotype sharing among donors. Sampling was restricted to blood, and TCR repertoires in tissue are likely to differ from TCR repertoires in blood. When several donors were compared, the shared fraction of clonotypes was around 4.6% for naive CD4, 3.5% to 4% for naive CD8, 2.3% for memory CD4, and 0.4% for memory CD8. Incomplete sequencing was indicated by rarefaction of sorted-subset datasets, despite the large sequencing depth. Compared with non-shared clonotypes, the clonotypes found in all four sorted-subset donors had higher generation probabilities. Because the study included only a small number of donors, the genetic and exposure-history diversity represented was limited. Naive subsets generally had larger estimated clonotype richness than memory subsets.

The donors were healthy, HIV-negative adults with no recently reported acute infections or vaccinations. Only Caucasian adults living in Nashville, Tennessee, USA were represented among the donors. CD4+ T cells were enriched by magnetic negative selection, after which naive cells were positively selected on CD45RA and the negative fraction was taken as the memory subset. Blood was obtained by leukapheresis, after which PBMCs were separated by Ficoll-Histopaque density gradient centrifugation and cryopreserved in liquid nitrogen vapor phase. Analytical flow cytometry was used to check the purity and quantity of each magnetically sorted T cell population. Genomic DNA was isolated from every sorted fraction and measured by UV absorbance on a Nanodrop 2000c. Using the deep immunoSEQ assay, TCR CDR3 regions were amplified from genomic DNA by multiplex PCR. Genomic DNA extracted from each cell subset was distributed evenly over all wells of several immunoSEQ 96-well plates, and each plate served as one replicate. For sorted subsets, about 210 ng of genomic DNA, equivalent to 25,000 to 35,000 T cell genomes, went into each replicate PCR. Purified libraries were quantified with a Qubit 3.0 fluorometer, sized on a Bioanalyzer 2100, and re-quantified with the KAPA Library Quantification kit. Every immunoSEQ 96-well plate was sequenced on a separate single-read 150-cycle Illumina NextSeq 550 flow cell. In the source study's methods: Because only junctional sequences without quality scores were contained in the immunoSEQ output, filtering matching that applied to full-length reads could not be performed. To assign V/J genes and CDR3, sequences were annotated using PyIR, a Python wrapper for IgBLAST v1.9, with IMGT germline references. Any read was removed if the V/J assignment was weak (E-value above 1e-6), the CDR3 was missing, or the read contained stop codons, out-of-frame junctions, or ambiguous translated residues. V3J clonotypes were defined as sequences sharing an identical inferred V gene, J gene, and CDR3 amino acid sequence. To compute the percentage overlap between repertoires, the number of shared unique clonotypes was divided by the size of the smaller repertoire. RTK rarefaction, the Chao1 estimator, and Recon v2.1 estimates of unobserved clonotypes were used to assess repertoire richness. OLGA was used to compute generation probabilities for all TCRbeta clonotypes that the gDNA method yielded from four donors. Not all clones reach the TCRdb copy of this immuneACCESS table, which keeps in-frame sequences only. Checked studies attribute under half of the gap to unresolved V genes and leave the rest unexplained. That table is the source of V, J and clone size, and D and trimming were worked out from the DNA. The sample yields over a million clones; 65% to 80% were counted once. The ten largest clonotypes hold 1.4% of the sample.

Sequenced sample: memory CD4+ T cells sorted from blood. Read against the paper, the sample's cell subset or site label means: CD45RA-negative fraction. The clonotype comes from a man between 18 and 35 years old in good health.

The bases are TGTGCTAGCAGCGAGGACAGGGTCTCGGCCCAGTACTTC. Translated, it gives CASSEDRVSAQYF. Here the chain combines TRBV7-7 and TRBJ2-5; TRBD1 matches 8 bases in the middle. The germline V gene (reference sequence) sets CDR1 to SSHAT and CDR2 to FNYEAQ. Spanning cysteine to phenylalanine, the CDR3 consists of 13 amino acids. The sequence is cut down to CDR3 DNA, 39 bases in frame from base 1. Supplemented by the reference TRBV7-7 and TRBJ2-5 proteins around the CDR3, the complete variable domain is GAGVSQSPRYKVTKRGQDVTLRCDPISSHATLYWYQQALGQGPEFLTYFNYEAQPDKSGLPSDRFSAERPEGSISTLTIQRTEQRDSAMYRCASSEDRVSAQYFGPGTRLLVL.